These 21 T cell receptor beta chains originate from one sample sequenced in a study of spatial heterogeneity in lung cancer. The time point here: sample taken at primary tumor resection. TCRdb recomputed calls from the 5' RACE reads with MiXCR, one row per CDR3 protein. The profile shows under 25,000 distinct CDR3 sequences, roughly 7.2% of them singletons. This specimen was PBMCs, taken at surgery. The receptors were sampled from a male donor with early-stage non-small cell lung cancer.

In its sample, this clonotype is medium-sized. The chain has TRBV20-1 and TRBJ2-7; D gene ambiguous. Trimming removed 4 bases at V and 2 bases at J, with 12 bases between. The germline V gene has CDR1 DFQATT and CDR2 SNEGSKA (reference sequence). This CDR3 comprises 13 residues. The CDR3 nucleotides read TGCAGTGCTACCCGACAACCAGCCTACGAGCAGTACGTC. Its translation is CSATRQPAYEQYV.

This clonotype was observed at least ten times. The genes are TRBV4-1 and TRBJ1-3; no firm D call. Per the germline V gene, CDR1 is MGHRA and CDR2 is YSYEKL. CDR3 size: 14 residues. Between the trimmed V and J ends, which lost 5 bases and 1 base, there was a span of 9 bases. CDR3 in amino acids: CASSKPGSGNTIYF. DNA for the CDR3: TGCGCCAGCAGCAAGCCAGGTTCTGGAAACACCATATATTTT.

This clonotype was counted many times. V usage is TRBV5-1 and J usage is TRBJ2-5; tentative D call: TRBD2 (5 bases). V lost 1 base to trimming and J lost 4 bases, with 17 bases between them. The CDR3 is 16 amino acids. Germline V gene data show CDR1 as SGHRS and CDR2 as YFSETQ. The CDR3 DNA reads TGCGCCAGCAGCTTGACGGTCCGGGAAGGGTCAGAGACCCAGTACTTC. As protein: CASSLTVREGSETQYF.

The CDR3 region is CASSQDGGSKSADTQYF. Written as DNA, the CDR3 is TGTGCCAGCAGCCAAGATGGAGGCTCTAAATCCGCAGATACGCAGTATTTT. The V and J genes are TRBV3-1 and TRBJ2-3, with D tentatively TRBD2 (5 bases). Trimming took 0 bases from V and 4 from J, leaving 17 bases between them. CDR1 and CDR2 (germline): LGHDT, YNNKEL (reference sequence). The CDR3 consists of 17 residues.

This clonotype was observed many times. V is TRBV9 and J is TRBJ2-1; possibly TRBD2 for D (5 bases). Looked up from germline, CDR1 is SGDLS and CDR2 is YYNGEE. The CDR3 has 14 amino acids. With 2 bases removed from V and 8 bases from J, the gap between germline ends came to 14 bases. The CDR3 sequence is CASSVGEPWDEQFF. For the CDR3, the DNA is TGTGCCAGCAGCGTTGGGGAGCCGTGGGATGAGCAGTTCTTC.

This clonotype was recorded at least ten times. This rearrangement joins TRBV28 to TRBJ2-7; 7 bases fit TRBD1. Looked up from germline, CDR1 is MDHEN and CDR2 is SYDVKM. This CDR3 has 14 amino acids. Trimming cost V 5 bases and J 0 bases; bases outside gene matches: 4. The CDR3 sequence is CASSLRDSSYEQYF. CDR3 nucleotide sequence: TGTGCCAGCAGTCTCCGGGACAGCTCCTACGAGCAGTACTTC.

This clonotype was detected many times. V gene TRBV20-1 combines with J gene TRBJ2-5; 12 bases map to TRBD2. The germline V gene has CDR1 DFQATT and CDR2 SNEGSKA (reference sequence). V gave up 0 bases and J gave up 6 bases; unmatched junction bases: 11. CDR3 length: 17 amino acids. CDR3 DNA sequence: TGCAGTGCTAGAGAGGGACTCGGGACTAGCGGGTTGCAGACCCAGTACTTC. Translated, it gives CSAREGLGTSGLQTQYF.

A few counts support this clonotype. The rearrangement links TRBV20-1 to TRBJ1-6; 7 bases agree with TRBD1. The V segment lost 3 bases and the J segment 0 bases; nucleotides outside the gene matches: 17. The CDR3 is 20 amino acids. Germline V CDR1 and CDR2: DFQATT, SNEGSKA (reference sequence). CDR3 in amino acids: CSASKREGASISSYNSPLHF. Here the CDR3 DNA reads TGCAGTGCTAGTAAAAGGGAGGGGGCCTCGATTAGCTCCTATAATTCACCCCTCCACTTT.

The sample holds many counts of this clonotype. This chain links TRBV29-1 with TRBJ2-6, with 8 bases matching TRBD2. This CDR3 contains 19 residues. Trimming removed 2 bases from V and 0 bases from J; junction bases left unmatched: 12. The germline V gene encodes CDR1 SQVTM and CDR2 ANQGSEA. Here the CDR3 reads CSVETRGGNPLSGANVLTF. CDR3 coding DNA: TGCAGCGTTGAAACACGCGGGGGGAACCCCCTCTCTGGGGCCAACGTCCTGACTTTC. The full variable domain, rest sourced from reference TRBV29-1 and TRBJ2-6, is SAVISQKPSRDICQRGTSLTIQCQVDSQVTMMFWYRQQPGQSLTLIATANQGSEATYESGFVIDKFPISRPNLTFSTLTVSNMSPEDSSIYLCSVETRGGNPLSGANVLTFGAGSRLTVL.

This clonotype was counted many times. The chain joins TRBV4-1 to TRBJ1-1; the match to TRBD1 covers 7 bases. CDR3 length: 14 amino acids. Unmatched junction bases numbered 5, after V lost 7 bases and J lost 0 bases. Germline V CDR1 and CDR2: MGHRA, YSYEKL. The CDR3 sequence is CASKGAPVNTEAFF. The CDR3 DNA reads TGCGCCAGCAAGGGGGCTCCCGTGAACACTGAAGCTTTCTTT.

This chain uses TRBV7-6 with TRBJ2-5; D may be TRBD1 (5 bases). The CDR3 runs to 15 residues. Trimming removed 3 bases at V and 1 base at J, with 12 bases between. CDR1 and CDR2 from the germline V gene are SGHVS and FNYEAQ. The CDR3 reads CASSFEWGAQETQYF. The CDR3 DNA is TGTGCCAGCAGCTTTGAGTGGGGCGCCCAAGAGACCCAGTACTTC.

J is TRBJ2-5 and V is TRBV12-3 or TRBV12-4, with D maybe TRBD1 (5 bases). Trimming stripped 6 bases from V and 5 bases from J, with 13 bases between. CDR3 length equals 13 residues. The CDR3 protein is CASSNQGAETQYF. CDR3 sequence (DNA): TGTGCCAGCAGCAATCAGGGTGCGGAGACCCAGTACTTC.

This clonotype was detected many times. The chain combines TRBV19 with TRBJ1-2; D gene ambiguous. V shed 6 bases and J shed 3 bases, with 5 bases lying between them. Germline V gene lookup returns CDR1 LNHDA and CDR2 SQIVND (reference sequence). This CDR3 has 11 residues. The CDR3 DNA reads as TGTGCCAGTAGAAGGGACTATGGCTACACCTTC. It encodes CASRRDYGYTF.

This clonotype was picked up many times. The rearrangement links TRBV19 to TRBJ2-5, with a tentative D call TRBD2 (6 bases). The CDR3 length is 12 residues. The V gene's germline CDR1 is LNHDA and CDR2 SQIVND (reference sequence). V was shortened by 5 bases and J by 9 bases, with 13 bases between the two germline ends. The CDR3 protein is CASSLGLGAQYF. CDR3 DNA sequence: TGTGCCAGTAGTTTGGGACTCGGGGCCCAGTACTTC.

This rearrangement joins TRBV7-3 to TRBJ2-3; the D gene could be TRBD1 or TRBD2 (5 bases each). V lost 6 bases, J lost 7 bases, and 23 bases lay in between. The CDR3 totals 16 residues. The germline CDR1 and CDR2 sequences are SGHTA and FQGTGA. The CDR3 DNA reads TGTGCCAGCAGTTGGGACGGGGCTGTAGGTTCAAATACGCAGTATTTT. It yields the protein CASSWDGAVGSNTQYF.

This clonotype has a handful of counts. The genes are TRBV5-1 and TRBJ2-2; no definite D call. V shed 2 bases and J shed 6 bases, with 8 bases lying between them. Germline V gives CDR1 SGHRS, CDR2 YFSETQ. The CDR3 consists of 13 residues. The CDR3 loop reads CASSFLRAGELFF. The CDR3 bases are TGCGCCAGCAGCTTTCTACGCGCCGGGGAGCTGTTTTTT.

This clonotype is labeled as medium-sized. The chain joins TRBV6-1 to TRBJ2-3; D may match TRBD1 or TRBD2 (5 bases each). There are 14 residues in the CDR3. V lost 4 bases to trimming and J lost 5 bases, with 13 bases between them. Germline values: CDR1 MNHNS, CDR2 SASEGT. The CDR3 protein is CASSALGDGDTQYF. CDR3 nucleotides: TGTGCCAGCAGTGCTCTGGGGGATGGAGATACGCAGTATTTT.

The chain's CDR3 is CASSSSGSSQETQYF. The DNA of the CDR3 is TGTGCCAGCAGCTCCTCAGGGAGTAGCCAAGAGACCCAGTACTTC. This rearrangement joins TRBV11-2 to TRBJ2-5, with D perhaps TRBD1 or TRBD2 (5 bases each). The CDR3 is made up of 15 amino acids. Germline V gene sequence: CDR1 SGHAT, CDR2 FQNNGV. With 4 bases removed from V and 1 base from J, the gap between germline ends came to 13 bases.

This clonotype was detected ten times or more. V gene TRBV27 combines with J gene TRBJ2-7; D is uncertain. CDR1 is MNHEY and CDR2 is SMNVEV in the germline V gene (reference sequence). The V end lost 6 bases, the J end lost 0 bases, and 12 bases lay between the germline ends. This CDR3 has 14 residues. CDR3 sequence reads: CASSHTDGSYEQYF. In nucleotides, the CDR3 is TGTGCCAGCAGCCACACAGACGGCTCCTACGAGCAGTACTTC.

This clonotype has at least ten counts. The CDR3 DNA reads as TGCAGCGTTCGCCTCGGGGGAACGCAGTATTTT. It specifies CSVRLGGTQYF. This chain joins TRBV29-1 and TRBJ2-3, with a weak D call TRBD2 (6 bases). The CDR3 loop spans 11 amino acids. CDR1 and CDR2 (germline): SQVTM, ANQGSEA. Trimming took 5 bases from V and 9 from J, leaving 12 bases between them.

This clonotype was counted at least ten times. The chain links TRBV12-5 to TRBJ1-4; D might be TRBD1 (6 bases). This CDR3 is 16 amino acids long. V lost 3 bases and J 8 bases, leaving 19 bases between the germline ends. The germline V gene encodes CDR1 LGHNT and CDR2 FRNRAP. The CDR3 sequence: CASGFTTDSLREKLFF. The CDR3 DNA follows: TGTGCTAGTGGTTTCACGACGGACAGCCTCCGAGAAAAACTGTTTTTT.